Following are 25 T cell receptor beta chains from one sample sequenced in a study of control samples from healthy donors and cancer patients. Using immunoSEQ multiplex PCR, the repertoire was profiled, and TCRdb retains in-frame clones only, with some absent. Of around 42,000 clones in the sample, approximately 87% were seen once. Input material: blood. The source of these receptors is a man between 60 and 75 years old in good health.

This chain links TRBV5-6 with TRBJ2-3, with D hard to call. CDR3 size: 13 residues. Per germline, CDR1 SGHDT and CDR2 YYEEEE. Trimming took off 2 bases at V and 5 bases at J, with 9 bases between the two ends. The CDR3 reads CASSFTPQDTQYF. CDR3 bases: TGTGCCAGCAGCTTTACCCCGCAAGATACGCAGTATTTT.

In its sample, this clone ranks as medium-sized. This chain uses TRBV18 with TRBJ2-7, with TRBD2 matching over 10 bases. The junction had 9 bases not matched to a gene; V was cut back by 2 bases and J by 2 bases. The CDR3 contains 17 residues. Germline CDR1 KGHSH, CDR2 LQKENI. The CDR3 sequence is CASSPSYSGGSAYEQYF. The CDR3 DNA sequence: TGTGCCAGCTCACCATCCTATAGCGGGGGGAGCGCCTACGAGCAGTACTTC.

The rearrangement joins TRBV2 to TRBJ1-1; D gene ambiguous. Per the germline V gene, CDR1 is SNHLY and CDR2 is FYNNEI. Trimming took off 10 bases at V and 0 bases at J, with 12 bases between the two ends. This CDR3 has 13 residues. The CDR3 DNA is TGTGCCACAGGAGGAGACCTGAACACTGAAGCTTTCTTT. Its translation: CATGGDLNTEAFF.

This rearrangement joins TRBV10-3 to TRBJ2-3, with D perhaps matching TRBD2 (5 bases). The CDR3 covers 15 residues. Germline CDR1 ENHRY, CDR2 SYGVKD. V was trimmed by 0 bases and J by 3 bases, leaving 10 bases between them. The CDR3 is CAISESDSGTDTQYF. CDR3 DNA: TGTGCCATCAGTGAGTCGGACTCGGGGACAGATACGCAGTATTTT.

This clone appeared a few times. The gene calls are TRBV9 and TRBJ2-1, with TRBD1 identical over 8 bases. With V trimmed by 0 bases and J by 5 bases, 7 bases remained unmatched. Germline CDR1 is SGDLS and CDR2 is YYNGEE. The length of the CDR3 is 16 residues. This CDR3 reads CASSVAGDRSDNEQFF. DNA of the CDR3: TGTGCCAGCAGCGTAGCGGGGGACAGGTCAGACAATGAGCAGTTCTTC.

This clone was found a few times. V and J are TRBV30 and TRBJ1-1; 7 positions match TRBD1. V shed 5 bases and J 1 base; nucleotides not matched to a gene: 4. Germline CDR1 is GTSNPN and CDR2 is SVGIG (reference sequence). The CDR3 is 13 amino acids. The CDR3 DNA follows: TGTGCCTGGGACTGGACAGGGAACACTGAAGCTTTCTTT. It codes for CAWDWTGNTEAFF.

The chain employs TRBV10-3 and TRBJ2-7; 7 bases match TRBD1. Trimming removed 5 bases from V and 2 bases from J; junction bases left unmatched: 6. CDR3 length: 14 residues. Germline CDR1 reads ENHRY; CDR2 reads SYGVKD. Written as DNA, the CDR3 is TGTGCCATCAGTACCCAGGGGGTCCCCTACGAGCAGTACTTC. Residues: CAISTQGVPYEQYF.

V gene TRBV12-3 or TRBV12-4 combines with J gene TRBJ1-5; D ambiguous. Trimming left V 4 bases short and J 6 bases short, with 10 bases between. The CDR3 has 13 amino acids. DNA of the CDR3: TGTGCCAGCAGTTCCCAAGCGGGTCAGCCCCAGCATTTT. Translation: CASSSQAGQPQHF.

This clone was observed a single time. The rearrangement joins TRBV19 to TRBJ2-3, with a tentative D call TRBD2 (6 bases). The V and J ends lost 3 bases and 3 bases respectively, with 13 bases between them. The CDR3 loop spans 15 amino acids. Germline V lookup: CDR1 LNHDA, CDR2 SQIVND (reference sequence). CDR3 loop: CASSISGVVTDTQYF. The CDR3 region has the DNA TGTGCCAGTAGTATTTCGGGGGTGGTGACAGATACGCAGTATTTT. Together with reference TRBV19 and TRBJ2-3, the CDR3 gives the full variable domain: DGGITQSPKYLFRKEGQNVTLSCEQNLNHDAMYWYRQDPGQGLRLIYYSQIVNDFQKGDIAEGYSVSREKKESFPLTVTSAQKNPTAFYLCASSISGVVTDTQYFGPGTRLTVL.

V usage is TRBV28 and J usage is TRBJ2-7; no clear D gene. Trimming removed 3 bases from V and 0 bases from J, with 9 bases in between. Germline-derived CDR1 and CDR2 are MDHEN and SYDVKM. This CDR3 spans 14 amino acids. The CDR3 here is CASSFDSRSYEQYF. The DNA of the CDR3 is TGTGCCAGCAGTTTTGACTCCCGCTCCTACGAGCAGTACTTC.

The chain combines TRBV5-1 with TRBJ1-3; D unclear. V dropped 3 bases and J dropped 3 bases, with 7 bases sitting between them. CDR1 and CDR2 from the germline V gene are SGHRS and YFSETQ. CDR3 length: 13 amino acids. The CDR3 DNA follows: TGCGCCAGCAGCTCCGGACTTGGAAACACCATATATTTT. It encodes CASSSGLGNTIYF.

The chain links TRBV7-9 to TRBJ2-1, with TRBD2 as a possible D gene (6 bases). Germline values: CDR1 SEHNR, CDR2 FQNEAQ (reference sequence). CDR3 size: 15 residues. Deletions cut 3 bases from V and 0 bases from J, with 9 bases between. As DNA, the CDR3 is TGTGCCAGCAGCTTGGCGGGGAGCTCCTACAATGAGCAGTTCTTC. Its translation: CASSLAGSSYNEQFF. Looking up the rest from reference TRBV7-9 and TRBJ2-1 gives the full variable domain: DTGVSQNPRHKITKRGQNVTFRCDPISEHNRLYWYRQTLGQGPEFLTYFQNEAQLEKSRLLSDRFSAERPKGSFSTLEIQRTEQGDSAMYLCASSLAGSSYNEQFFGPGTRLTVL.

The chain employs TRBV6-2 or TRBV6-3 and TRBJ2-4, with 7 nucleotides matching TRBD1. The V gene end was trimmed by 2 bases and the J gene end by 0 bases; junction bases not matched to a gene: 19. The CDR3 length is 21 residues. CDR1 MNHEY and CDR2 SVGEGT come from the germline V gene. CDR3 residues: CASSYPVLGSGTALAKNIQYF. The CDR3 DNA is TGTGCCAGCAGTTACCCGGTCCTCGGGTCCGGGACAGCGCTAGCCAAAAACATTCAGTACTTC.

The V and J genes are TRBV5-1 and TRBJ1-4; D uncertain. The V end lost 5 bases, the J end lost 5 bases, and 13 bases lay between the germline ends. This CDR3 has 14 amino acids. The germline CDR1 and CDR2 sequences are SGHRS and YFSETQ. CDR3 protein: CASSLGFGNEKLFF. DNA for the CDR3: TGCGCCAGCAGTCTCGGATTCGGGAATGAAAAACTGTTTTTT.

The V call is TRBV18, the J call TRBJ1-2; D gene unclear. CDR3 size: 13 residues. V was clipped by 5 bases and J by 2 bases, with 9 bases between them. From germline, CDR1 is KGHSH and CDR2 LQKENI. CDR3 in DNA: TGTGCCAGCTCAGGCACGATCAACTATGGCTACACCTTC. The encoded protein is CASSGTINYGYTF.

V usage is TRBV7-2 and J usage is TRBJ1-4, with 7 bases fitting TRBD1. Trimming took 6 bases from V and 6 from J; bases not matched to a gene: 7. Germline V lookup: CDR1 SGHTA, CDR2 FQGNSA. The length of the CDR3 is 14 residues. The CDR3 bases are TGTGCCAGCAGACCAGGGGGGGCGGATGAAAAACTGTTTTTT. Protein sequence: CASRPGGADEKLFF.

The genes are TRBV30 and TRBJ2-1; TRBD2 agrees at 9 bases. The germline gives CDR1 GTSNPN, CDR2 SVGIG (reference sequence). The CDR3 is 14 residues long. V trimming: 3 bases; J trimming: 6 bases; junction bases outside the gene matches: 6. CDR3 residues: CAWRSSGSGNEQFF. The CDR3 region has the DNA TGTGCCTGGAGAAGTAGCGGGAGCGGCAATGAGCAGTTCTTC.

This chain joins TRBV10-3 and TRBJ1-4; D gene unclear. The CDR3 is 14 residues long. From germline, CDR1 is ENHRY and CDR2 SYGVKD. Trimming took 2 bases from V and 0 from J, leaving 4 bases between them. Here the CDR3 DNA reads TGTGCCATCAGTGAGGGTACAACTAATGAAAAACTGTTTTTT. Encoded protein: CAISEGTTNEKLFF.

For this clone: The junction shows a germline mismatch at one end, possibly a read error. This rearrangement joins TRBV7-2 to TRBJ2-3, with a tentative D call TRBD2 (6 bases). In germline, CDR1 is SGHTA, CDR2 FQGNSA. CDR3 size: 15 residues. Here the CDR3 reads CASSLTSSSTNTQYF. DNA for the CDR3: TGTGCCAGCAGCCTTACTAGCAGTAGCACAAATACGCAGTATTTT.

The CDR3 spells CASSYSGSGNQPQHF. CDR3 nucleotide sequence: TGTGCCAGCAGTTACTCGGGCTCTGGGAATCAGCCCCAGCATTTT. V gene TRBV6-2 or TRBV6-3 combines with J gene TRBJ1-5; no definite D call. V was clipped by 0 bases and J by 4 bases, with 10 bases between them. Germline-derived CDR1 and CDR2 are MNHEY and SVGEGT. The CDR3 length is 15 residues.

This sequence joins TRBV9 and TRBJ2-6; D is undetermined. CDR1 is SGDLS and CDR2 is YYNGEE in the germline V gene. This CDR3 has 15 amino acids. V dropped 1 base and J dropped 0 bases, with 5 bases sitting between them. CDR3 DNA: TGTGCCAGCAGCGTAATTCGCTCTGGGGCCAACGTCCTGACTTTC. This translates into CASSVIRSGANVLTF.

This chain connects TRBV25-1 to TRBJ2-7, with 9 bases matching TRBD2. V gave up 1 base and J gave up 3 bases; unmatched junction bases: 4. This CDR3 has 15 amino acids. Germline V gene lookup returns CDR1 MGHDK and CDR2 SYGVNS. The CDR3 protein is CASSELASGDYEQYF. As DNA, the CDR3 is TGTGCCAGCAGTGAATTGGCTAGCGGGGACTACGAGCAGTACTTC.

The V call is TRBV6-5, the J call TRBJ2-4; D gene ambiguous. V lost 0 bases and J lost 0, with 3 bases in between. Germline V gene sequence: CDR1 MNHEY, CDR2 SVGAGI. The CDR3 has 14 residues. In DNA, the CDR3 is TGTGCCAGCAGTTACTCGCCAGCCAAAAACATTCAGTACTTC. Encoded protein: CASSYSPAKNIQYF.

J is TRBJ1-6 and V is TRBV5-1; D possibly corresponds to TRBD1 (5 bases). CDR3 length equals 13 residues. CDR1 SGHRS and CDR2 YFSETQ come from the germline V gene. V was cut by 4 bases and J by 7 bases, with 9 bases left in between. The CDR3 is CASSPGDNSPLHF. As DNA, the CDR3 is TGCGCCAGCAGCCCGGGGGACAATTCACCCCTCCACTTT.

The chain uses TRBV30 and TRBJ1-2; D not resolved. Germline CDR1 and CDR2: GTSNPN and SVGIG (reference sequence). This CDR3 has 15 amino acids. V was pared by 0 bases and J by 0 bases, with 11 bases between. CDR3 nucleotide sequence: TGTGCCTGGAGTGTAAGGGCTGAAGCTAACTATGGCTACACCTTC. Its protein product is CAWSVRAEANYGYTF.